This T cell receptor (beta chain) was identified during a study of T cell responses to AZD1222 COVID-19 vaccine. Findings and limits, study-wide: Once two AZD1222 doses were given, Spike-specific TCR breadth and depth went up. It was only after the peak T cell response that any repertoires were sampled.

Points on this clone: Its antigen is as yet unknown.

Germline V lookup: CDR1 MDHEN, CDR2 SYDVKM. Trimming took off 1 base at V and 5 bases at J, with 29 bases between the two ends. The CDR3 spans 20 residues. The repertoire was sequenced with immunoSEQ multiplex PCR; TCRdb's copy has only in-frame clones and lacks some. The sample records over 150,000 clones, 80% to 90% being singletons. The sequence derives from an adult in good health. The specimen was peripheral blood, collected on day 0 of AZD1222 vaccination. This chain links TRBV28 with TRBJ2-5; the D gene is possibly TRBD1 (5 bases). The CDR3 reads CASSLLLWTTAPATEETQYF. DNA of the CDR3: TGTGCCAGCAGTTTATTACTATGGACAACGGCCCCCGCGACTGAGGAGACCCAGTACTTC. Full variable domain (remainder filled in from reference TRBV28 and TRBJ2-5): DVKVTQSSRYLVKRTGEKVFLECVQDMDHENMFWYRQDPGLGLRLIYFSYDVKMKEKGDIPEGYSVSREKKERFSLILESASTNQTSMYLCASSLLLWTTAPATEETQYFGPGTRLLVL.